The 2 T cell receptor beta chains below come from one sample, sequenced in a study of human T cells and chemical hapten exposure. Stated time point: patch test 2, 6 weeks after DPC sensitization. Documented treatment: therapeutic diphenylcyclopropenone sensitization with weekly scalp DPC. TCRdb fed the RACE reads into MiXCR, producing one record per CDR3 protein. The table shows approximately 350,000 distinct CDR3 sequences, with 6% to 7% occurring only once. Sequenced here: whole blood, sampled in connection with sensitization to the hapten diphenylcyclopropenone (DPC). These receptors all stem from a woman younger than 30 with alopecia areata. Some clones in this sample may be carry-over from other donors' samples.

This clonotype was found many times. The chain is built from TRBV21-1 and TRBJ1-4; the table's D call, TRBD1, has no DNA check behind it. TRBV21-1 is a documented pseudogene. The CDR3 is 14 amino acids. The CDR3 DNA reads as TGTGCCAGCATCCAGGACAAATATAATGAAAAACTGTTTTTT. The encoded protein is CASIQDKYNEKLFF.

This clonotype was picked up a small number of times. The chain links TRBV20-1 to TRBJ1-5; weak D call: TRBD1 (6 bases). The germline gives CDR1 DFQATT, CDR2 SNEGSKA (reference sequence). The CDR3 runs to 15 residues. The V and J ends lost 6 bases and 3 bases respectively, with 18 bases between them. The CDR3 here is CSARTGTPFNQPQHF. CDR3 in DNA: TGCAGTGCACGAACCGGGACACCCTTCAATCAGCCCCAGCATTTT.